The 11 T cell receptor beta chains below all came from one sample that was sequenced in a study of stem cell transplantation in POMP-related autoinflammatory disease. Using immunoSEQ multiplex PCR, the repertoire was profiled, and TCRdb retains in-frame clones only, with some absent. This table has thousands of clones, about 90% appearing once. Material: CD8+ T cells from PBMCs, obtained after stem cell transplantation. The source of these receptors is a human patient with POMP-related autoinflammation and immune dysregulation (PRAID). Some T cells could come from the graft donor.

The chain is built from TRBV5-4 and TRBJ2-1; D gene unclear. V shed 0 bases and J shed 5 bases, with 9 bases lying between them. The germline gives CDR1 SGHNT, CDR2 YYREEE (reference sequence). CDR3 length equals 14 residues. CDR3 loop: CASSLASRHNEQFF. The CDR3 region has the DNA TGTGCCAGCAGCTTGGCTTCCAGGCACAATGAGCAGTTCTTC.

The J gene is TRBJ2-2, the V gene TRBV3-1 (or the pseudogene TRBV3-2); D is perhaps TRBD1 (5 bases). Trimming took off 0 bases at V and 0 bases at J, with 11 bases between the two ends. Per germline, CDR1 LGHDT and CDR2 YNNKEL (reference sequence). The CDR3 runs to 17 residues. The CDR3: CASSQERQFANTGELFF. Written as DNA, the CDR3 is TGTGCCAGCAGCCAAGAAAGACAGTTCGCGAACACCGGGGAGCTGTTTTTT.

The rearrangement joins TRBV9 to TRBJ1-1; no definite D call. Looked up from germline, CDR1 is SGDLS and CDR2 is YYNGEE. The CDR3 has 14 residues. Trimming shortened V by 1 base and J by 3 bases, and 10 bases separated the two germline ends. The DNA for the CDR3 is TGTGCCAGCAGCGTAATGAGGGAGTACACTGAAGCTTTCTTT. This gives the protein CASSVMREYTEAFF.

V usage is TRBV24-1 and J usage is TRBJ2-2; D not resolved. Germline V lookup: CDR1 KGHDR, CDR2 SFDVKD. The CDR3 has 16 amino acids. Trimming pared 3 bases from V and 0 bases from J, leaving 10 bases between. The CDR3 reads CATSDPDTTNTGELFF. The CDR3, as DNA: TGTGCCACCAGTGATCCCGACACAACGAACACCGGGGAGCTGTTTTTT.

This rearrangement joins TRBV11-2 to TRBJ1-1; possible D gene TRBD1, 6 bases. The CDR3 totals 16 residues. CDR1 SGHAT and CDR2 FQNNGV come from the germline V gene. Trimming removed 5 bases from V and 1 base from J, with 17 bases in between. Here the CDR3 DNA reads TGTGCCAGCAGCCAGGGGACATTCGTAGCGAACACTGAAGCTTTCTTT. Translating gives CASSQGTFVANTEAFF.

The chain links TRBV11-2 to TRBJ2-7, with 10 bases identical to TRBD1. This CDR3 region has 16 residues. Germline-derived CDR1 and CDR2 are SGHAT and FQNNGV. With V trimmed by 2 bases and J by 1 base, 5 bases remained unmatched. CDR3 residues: CASSLLDRGTSYEQYF. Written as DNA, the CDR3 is TGTGCCAGCAGCTTACTGGACAGGGGGACGTCCTACGAGCAGTACTTC.

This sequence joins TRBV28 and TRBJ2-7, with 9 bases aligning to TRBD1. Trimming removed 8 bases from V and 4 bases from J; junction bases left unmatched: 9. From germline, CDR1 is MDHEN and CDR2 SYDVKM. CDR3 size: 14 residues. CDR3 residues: CASASGTGPYEQYV. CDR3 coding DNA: TGTGCCAGCGCCTCCGGGACAGGGCCGTACGAGCAGTACGTC.

CDR3 loop: CASSYLVGRVNTEAFF. The DNA of the CDR3 is TGTGCCAGCAGTTACCTAGTTGGCAGGGTCAACACTGAAGCTTTCTTT. The chain links TRBV6-5 to TRBJ1-1; D may be TRBD1 (5 bases). The CDR3 totals 16 residues. The germline V and J ends were trimmed by 2 bases and 2 bases, with 15 bases remaining between them. CDR1 and CDR2 (germline): MNHEY, SVGAGI.

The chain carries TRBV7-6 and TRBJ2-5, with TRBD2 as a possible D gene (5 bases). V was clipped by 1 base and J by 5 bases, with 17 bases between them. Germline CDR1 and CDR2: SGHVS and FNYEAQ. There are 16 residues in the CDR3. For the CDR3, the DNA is TGTGCCAGCAGCTTAGAGCCGGGGTTAGAGAGGGAGACCCAGTACTTC. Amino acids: CASSLEPGLERETQYF.

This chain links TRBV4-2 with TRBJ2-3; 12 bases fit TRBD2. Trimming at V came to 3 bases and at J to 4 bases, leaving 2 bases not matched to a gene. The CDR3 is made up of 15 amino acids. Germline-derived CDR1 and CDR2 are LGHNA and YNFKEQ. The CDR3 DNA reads TGTGCCAGCAGCCAGACTAGCGGGAGTTCAGATACGCAGTATTTT. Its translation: CASSQTSGSSDTQYF.

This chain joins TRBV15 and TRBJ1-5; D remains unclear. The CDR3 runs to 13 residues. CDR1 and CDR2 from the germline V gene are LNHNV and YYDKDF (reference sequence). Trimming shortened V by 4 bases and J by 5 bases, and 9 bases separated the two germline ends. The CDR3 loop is CATSIGSHQPQHF. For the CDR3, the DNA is TGTGCCACCAGCATAGGAAGCCATCAGCCCCAGCATTTT.